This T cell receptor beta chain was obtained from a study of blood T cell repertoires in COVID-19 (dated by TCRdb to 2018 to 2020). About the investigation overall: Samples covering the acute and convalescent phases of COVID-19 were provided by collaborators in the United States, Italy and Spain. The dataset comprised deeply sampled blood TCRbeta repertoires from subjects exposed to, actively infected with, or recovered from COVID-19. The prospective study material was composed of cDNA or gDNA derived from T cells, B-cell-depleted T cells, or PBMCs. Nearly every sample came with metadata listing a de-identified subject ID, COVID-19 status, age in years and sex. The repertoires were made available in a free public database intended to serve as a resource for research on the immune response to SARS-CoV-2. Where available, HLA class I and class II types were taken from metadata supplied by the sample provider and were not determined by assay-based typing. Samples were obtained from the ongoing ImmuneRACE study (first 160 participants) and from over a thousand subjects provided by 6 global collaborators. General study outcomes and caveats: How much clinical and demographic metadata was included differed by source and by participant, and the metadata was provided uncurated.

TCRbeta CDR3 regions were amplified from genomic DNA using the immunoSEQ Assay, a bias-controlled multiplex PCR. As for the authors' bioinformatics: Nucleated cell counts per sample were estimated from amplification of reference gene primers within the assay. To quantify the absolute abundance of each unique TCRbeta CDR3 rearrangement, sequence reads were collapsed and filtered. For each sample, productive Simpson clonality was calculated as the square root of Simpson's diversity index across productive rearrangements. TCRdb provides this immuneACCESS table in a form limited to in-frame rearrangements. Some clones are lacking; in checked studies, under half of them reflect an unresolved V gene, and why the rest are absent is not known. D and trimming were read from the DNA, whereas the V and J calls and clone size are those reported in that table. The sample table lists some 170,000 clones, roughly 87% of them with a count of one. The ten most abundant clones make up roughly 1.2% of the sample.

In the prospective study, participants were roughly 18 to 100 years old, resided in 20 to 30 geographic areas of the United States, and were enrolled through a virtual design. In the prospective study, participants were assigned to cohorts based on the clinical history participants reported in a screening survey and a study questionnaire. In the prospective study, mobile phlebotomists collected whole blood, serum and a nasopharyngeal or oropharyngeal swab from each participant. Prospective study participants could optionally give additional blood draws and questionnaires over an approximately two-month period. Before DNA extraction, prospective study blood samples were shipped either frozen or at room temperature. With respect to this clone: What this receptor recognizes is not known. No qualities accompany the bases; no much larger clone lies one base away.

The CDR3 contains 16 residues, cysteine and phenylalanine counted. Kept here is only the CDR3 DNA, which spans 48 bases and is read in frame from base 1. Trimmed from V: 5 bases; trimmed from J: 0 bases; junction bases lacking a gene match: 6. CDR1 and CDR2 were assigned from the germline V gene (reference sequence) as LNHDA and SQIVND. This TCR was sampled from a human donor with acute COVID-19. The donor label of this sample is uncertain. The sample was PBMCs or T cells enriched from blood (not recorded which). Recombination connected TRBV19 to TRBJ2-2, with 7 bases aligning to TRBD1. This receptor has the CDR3 CASSSWTGANTGELFF. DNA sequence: TGTGCCAGTAGTTCCTGGACAGGAGCGAACACCGGGGAGCTGTTTTTT. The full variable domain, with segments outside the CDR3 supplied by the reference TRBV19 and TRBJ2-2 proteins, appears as DGGITQSPKYLFRKEGQNVTLSCEQNLNHDAMYWYRQDPGQGLRLIYYSQIVNDFQKGDIAEGYSVSREKKESFPLTVTSAQKNPTAFYLCASSSWTGANTGELFFGEGSRLTVL.